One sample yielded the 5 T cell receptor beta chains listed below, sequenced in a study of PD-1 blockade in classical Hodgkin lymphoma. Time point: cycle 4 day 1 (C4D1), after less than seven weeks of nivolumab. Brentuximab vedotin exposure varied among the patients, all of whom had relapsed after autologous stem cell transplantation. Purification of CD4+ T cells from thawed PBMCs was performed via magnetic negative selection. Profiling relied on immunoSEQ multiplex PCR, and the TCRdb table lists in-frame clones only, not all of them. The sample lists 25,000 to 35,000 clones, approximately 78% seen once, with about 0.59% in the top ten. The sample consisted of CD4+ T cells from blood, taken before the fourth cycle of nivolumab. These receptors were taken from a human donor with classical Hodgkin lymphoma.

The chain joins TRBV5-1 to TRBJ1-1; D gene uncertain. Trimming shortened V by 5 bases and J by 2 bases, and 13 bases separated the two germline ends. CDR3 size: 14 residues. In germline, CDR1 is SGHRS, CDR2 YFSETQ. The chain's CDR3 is CASRTSGPNTEAFF. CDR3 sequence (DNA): TGCGCCAGCAGGACGTCCGGGCCTAACACTGAAGCTTTCTTT.

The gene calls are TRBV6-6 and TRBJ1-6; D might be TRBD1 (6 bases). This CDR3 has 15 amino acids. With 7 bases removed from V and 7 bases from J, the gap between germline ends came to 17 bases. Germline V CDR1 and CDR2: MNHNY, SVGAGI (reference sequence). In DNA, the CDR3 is TGTGCCAGCATTCCGGGTGGGGGGGCCAATTCACCCCTCCACTTT. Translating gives CASIPGGGANSPLHF.

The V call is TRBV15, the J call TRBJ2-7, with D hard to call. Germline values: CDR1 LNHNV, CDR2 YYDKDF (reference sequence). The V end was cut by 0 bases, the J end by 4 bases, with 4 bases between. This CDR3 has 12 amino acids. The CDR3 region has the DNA TGTGCCACCAGCAGAGATTTATACGAGCAGTACTTC. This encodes CATSRDLYEQYF.

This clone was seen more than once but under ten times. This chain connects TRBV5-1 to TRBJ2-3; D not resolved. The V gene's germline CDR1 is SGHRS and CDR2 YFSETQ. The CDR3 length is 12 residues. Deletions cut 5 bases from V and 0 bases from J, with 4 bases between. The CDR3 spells CASRRSTDTQYF. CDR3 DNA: TGCGCCAGCAGGCGGAGCACAGATACGCAGTATTTT.

The CDR3 loop is CASGLITQRGQGDHQPQHF. CDR3 DNA: TGTGCTAGTGGTTTGATAACTCAACGGGGGCAGGGGGACCATCAGCCCCAGCATTTT. The genes are TRBV12-5 and TRBJ1-5; 7 bases line up with TRBD1. Germline V gene lookup returns CDR1 LGHNT and CDR2 FRNRAP. The CDR3 loop spans 19 amino acids. Trimming removed 2 bases from V and 5 bases from J; junction bases left unmatched: 18.